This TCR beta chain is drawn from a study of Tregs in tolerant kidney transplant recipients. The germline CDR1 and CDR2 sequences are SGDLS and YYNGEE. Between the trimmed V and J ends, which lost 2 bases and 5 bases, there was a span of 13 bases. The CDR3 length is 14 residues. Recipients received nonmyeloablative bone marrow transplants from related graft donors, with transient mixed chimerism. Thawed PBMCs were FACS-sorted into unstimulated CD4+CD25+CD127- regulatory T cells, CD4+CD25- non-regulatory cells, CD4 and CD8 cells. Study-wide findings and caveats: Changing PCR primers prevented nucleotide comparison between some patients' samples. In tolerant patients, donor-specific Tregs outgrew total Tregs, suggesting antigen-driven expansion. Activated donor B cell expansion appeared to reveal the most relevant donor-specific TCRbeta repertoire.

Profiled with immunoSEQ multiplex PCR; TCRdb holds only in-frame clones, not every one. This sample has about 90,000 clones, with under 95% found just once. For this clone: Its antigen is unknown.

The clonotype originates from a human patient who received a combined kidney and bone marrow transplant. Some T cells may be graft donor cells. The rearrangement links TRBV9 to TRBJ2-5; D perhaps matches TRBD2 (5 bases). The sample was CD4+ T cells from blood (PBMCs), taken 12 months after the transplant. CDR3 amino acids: CASSVMVGGETQYF. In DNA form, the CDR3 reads TGTGCCAGCAGCGTTATGGTAGGCGGGGAGACCCAGTACTTC. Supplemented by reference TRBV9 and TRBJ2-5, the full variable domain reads DSGVTQTPKHLITATGQRVTLRCSPRSGDLSVYWYQQSLDQGLQFLIQYYNGEERAKGNILERFSAQQFPDLHSELNLSSLELGDSALYFCASSVMVGGETQYFGPGTRLLVL.